This T cell receptor beta chain was sequenced during a study of shared clonotypes between healthy human individuals. About the study: The donor pool was made up of two women and a few men aged 18 to 49.

CD4+ cells were split into CD45RA+ naive and CD45RA-negative memory subsets. Trimming cost V 2 bases and J 1 base, with 5 bases left between them. The CDR3 is 14 amino acids. Germline-derived CDR1 and CDR2 are MNHNS and SASEGT. Replicate PCRs from sorted subsets contained roughly 220 ng DNA, which is 30,000 to 35,000 T cell genomes. The method was immunoSEQ multiplex PCR; TCRdb's version includes in-frame clones alone and lacks a portion of them. The table lists 2,100,000 or so clones, approximately 94% of them singletons, with less than 0.15% in the top ten. The chain couples TRBV6-1 to TRBJ2-2; D is undetermined. This clonotype originated in a man between 18 and 29 years old in good health. The sequenced sample was naive CD4+ T cells sorted from blood. The subset was: CD45RA+ positively selected. The CDR3 bases are TGTGCCAGCAGTGAACAGGTGAACACCGGGGAGCTGTTTTTT. The encoded protein is CASSEQVNTGELFF.